These T cell receptor beta chains were read from a single sample in a study of T cell changes during pregnancy in multiple sclerosis. The protocol was immunoSEQ multiplex PCR, while the TCRdb copy is restricted to in-frame clones and leaves out a portion. The sample holds 70,000 or so clones, approximately 91% seen once. The sample in question was CD4+ T cells from peripheral blood mononuclear cells, obtained after pregnancy. The receptors were sampled from a female donor with multiple sclerosis, enrolled in a pregnancy study. Each CDR3 is given with its conserved first and last residue. Fields, in order: CDR3 protein, CDR3 DNA, J gene, clone size, V gene, D gene. D genes are given only for firm matches. Not every row has a clone size; where given, it reads once, few, many or a size class.

CDR3: CASSQGSFTEAFF
DNA: TGTGCCAGCAGCCAGGGGAGTTTCACTGAAGCTTTCTTT
J: TRBJ1-1
size: NA
V: TRBV7-9
D: NA

CDR3: CASSLSPGMNTEAFF
DNA: TGTGCCAGCAGCTTGAGCCCCGGGATGAACACTGAAGCTTTCTTT
J: TRBJ1-1
size: once
V: TRBV5-4
D: NA

CDR3: CASIESLNREGYTF
DNA: TGTGCCAGCATAGAAAGCCTAAACCGGGAGGGCTACACCTTC
J: TRBJ1-2
size: NA
V: TRBV6-1
D: NA

CDR3: CASSLAGGNTGELFF
DNA: TGTGCCAGCAGCTTAGCGGGAGGGAACACCGGGGAGCTGTTTTTT
J: TRBJ2-2
size: NA
V: TRBV11-2
D: TRBD2

CDR3: CASRPGRVGDTQYF
DNA: TGTGCCAGCAGACCAGGGAGGGTGGGAGATACGCAGTATTTT
J: TRBJ2-3
size: NA
V: TRBV5-4
D: TRBD2

CDR3: CASSLSQSFEAFF
DNA: TGTGCCAGCAGCTTAAGTCAGTCATTTGAAGCTTTCTTT
J: TRBJ1-1
size: NA
V: TRBV7-9
D: NA

CDR3: CATSSWTGANTGELFF
DNA: TGTGCCACCAGCAGCTGGACAGGGGCGAACACCGGGGAGCTGTTTTTT
J: TRBJ2-2
size: once
V: TRBV15
D: TRBD1

CDR3: CASNPRGYNEQFF
DNA: TGTGCCAGTAACCCCAGGGGCTACAATGAGCAGTTCTTC
J: TRBJ2-1
size: NA
V: TRBV19
D: NA

CDR3: CASSLAEDYGYTF
DNA: TGTGCCAGCAGCTTAGCGGAGGACTATGGCTACACCTTC
J: TRBJ1-2
size: NA
V: TRBV7-6
D: NA

CDR3: CASSFDREYEQYF
DNA: TGCGCCAGCAGCTTTGACAGGGAGTACGAGCAGTACTTC
J: TRBJ2-7
size: NA
V: TRBV5-1
D: TRBD1

CDR3: CASSLVAGPQETQYF
DNA: TGTGCCAGCAGCTTGGTAGCAGGGCCCCAAGAGACCCAGTACTTC
J: TRBJ2-5
size: NA
V: TRBV5-5
D: NA

CDR3: CASSVVVGGGDTQYF
DNA: TGTGCCAGCAGCGTAGTGGTGGGAGGTGGAGATACGCAGTATTTT
J: TRBJ2-3
size: NA
V: TRBV9
D: NA

CDR3: CASSKGATNEKLFF
DNA: TGTGCCAGTAGTAAGGGGGCAACTAATGAAAAACTGTTTTTT
J: TRBJ1-4
size: NA
V: TRBV19
D: NA

CDR3: CASSNRTGGAGSSNQPQHF
DNA: TGTGCCAGCAGCAATCGGACAGGGGGCGCAGGGAGTAGCAATCAGCCCCAGCATTTT
J: TRBJ1-5
size: NA
V: TRBV5-5
D: TRBD1

CDR3: CASSLGTENEKLFF
DNA: TGTGCCAGCAGCTTGGGGACTGAGAATGAAAAACTGTTTTTT
J: TRBJ1-4
size: NA
V: TRBV5-4
D: NA

CDR3: CASSPQTGGDTEAFF
DNA: TGTGCCAGTAGTCCCCAGACAGGGGGAGATACTGAAGCTTTCTTT
J: TRBJ1-1
size: NA
V: TRBV19
D: TRBD1

CDR3: CASSPSLMNTEAFF
DNA: TGTGCCAGCAGTCCAAGCTTAATGAACACTGAAGCTTTCTTT
J: TRBJ1-1
size: NA
V: TRBV7-2
D: NA